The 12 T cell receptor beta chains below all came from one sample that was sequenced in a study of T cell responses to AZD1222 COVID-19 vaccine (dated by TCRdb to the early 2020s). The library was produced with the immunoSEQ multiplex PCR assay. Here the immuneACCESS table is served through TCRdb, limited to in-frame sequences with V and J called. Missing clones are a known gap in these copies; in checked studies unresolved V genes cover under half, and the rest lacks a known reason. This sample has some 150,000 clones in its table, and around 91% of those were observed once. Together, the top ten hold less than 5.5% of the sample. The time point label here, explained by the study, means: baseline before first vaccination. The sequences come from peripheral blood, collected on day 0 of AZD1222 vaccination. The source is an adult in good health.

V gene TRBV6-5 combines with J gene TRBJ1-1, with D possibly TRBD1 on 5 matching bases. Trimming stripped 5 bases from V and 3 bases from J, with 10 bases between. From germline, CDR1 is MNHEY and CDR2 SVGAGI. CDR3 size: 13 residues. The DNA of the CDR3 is TGTGCCAGCAGTCGAGGGGTAGACACTGAAGCTTTCTTT. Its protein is CASSRGVDTEAFF.

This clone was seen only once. In DNA form, the CDR3 reads TGTGCCAGCAGACAGGGTATCGCCCAAGCTTTCTTT. Translation gives CASRQGIAQAFF. The chain links TRBV2 to TRBJ1-1, with D possibly matching TRBD1 (6 bases). The CDR3 is made up of 12 amino acids. Germline values: CDR1 SNHLY, CDR2 FYNNEI. Trimming took off 6 bases at V and 9 bases at J, with 14 bases between the two ends. The complete variable domain, with remaining parts taken from reference TRBV2 and TRBJ1-1, reads EPEVTQTPSHQVTQMGQEVILRCVPISNHLYFYWYRQILGQKVEFLVSFYNNEISEKSEIFDDQFSVERPDGSNFTLKIRSTKLEDSAMYFCASRQGIAQAFFGQGTRLTVV.

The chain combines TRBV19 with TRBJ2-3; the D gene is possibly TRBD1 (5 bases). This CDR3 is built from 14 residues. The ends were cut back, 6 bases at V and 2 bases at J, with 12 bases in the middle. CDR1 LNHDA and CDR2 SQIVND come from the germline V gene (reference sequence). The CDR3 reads CASRWTRATDTQYF. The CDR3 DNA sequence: TGTGCCAGTAGATGGACAAGAGCCACAGATACGCAGTATTTT.

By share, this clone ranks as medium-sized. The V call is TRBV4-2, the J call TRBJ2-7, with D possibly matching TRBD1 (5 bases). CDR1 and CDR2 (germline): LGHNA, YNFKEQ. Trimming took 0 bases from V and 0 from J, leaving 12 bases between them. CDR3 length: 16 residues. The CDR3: CASSQDLGDSSYEQYF. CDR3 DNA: TGTGCCAGCAGCCAAGATCTGGGCGACAGCTCCTACGAGCAGTACTTC.

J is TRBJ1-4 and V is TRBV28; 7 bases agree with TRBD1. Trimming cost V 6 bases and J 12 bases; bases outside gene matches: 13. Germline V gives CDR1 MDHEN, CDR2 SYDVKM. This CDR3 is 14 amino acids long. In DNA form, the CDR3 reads TGTGCCAGCAGCCCTGGGACAGCGCCTTGGGAACTGTTTTTT. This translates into CASSPGTAPWELFF. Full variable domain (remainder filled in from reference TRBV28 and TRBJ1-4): DVKVTQSSRYLVKRTGEKVFLECVQDMDHENMFWYRQDPGLGLRLIYFSYDVKMKEKGDIPEGYSVSREKKERFSLILESASTNQTSMYLCASSPGTAPWELFFGSGTQLSVL.

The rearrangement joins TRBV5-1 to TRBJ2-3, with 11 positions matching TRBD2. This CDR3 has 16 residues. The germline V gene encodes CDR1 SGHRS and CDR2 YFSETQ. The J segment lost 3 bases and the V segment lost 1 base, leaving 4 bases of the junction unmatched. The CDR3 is CASSLLAGGPTDTQYF. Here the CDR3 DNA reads TGCGCCAGCAGCTTGTTAGCGGGGGGGCCAACAGATACGCAGTATTTT.

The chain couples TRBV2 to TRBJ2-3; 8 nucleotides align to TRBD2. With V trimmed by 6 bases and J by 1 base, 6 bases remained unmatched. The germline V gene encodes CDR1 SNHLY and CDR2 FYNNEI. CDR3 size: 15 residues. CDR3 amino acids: CASRPSGSGTDTQYF. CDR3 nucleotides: TGTGCCAGCAGGCCCAGCGGGAGCGGCACAGATACGCAGTATTTT.

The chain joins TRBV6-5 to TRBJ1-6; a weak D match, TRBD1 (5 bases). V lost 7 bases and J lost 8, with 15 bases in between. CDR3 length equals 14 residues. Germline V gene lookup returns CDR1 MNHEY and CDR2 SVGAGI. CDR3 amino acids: CASKRDPEDSPLHF. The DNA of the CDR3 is TGTGCCAGCAAAAGGGACCCAGAAGATTCACCCCTCCACTTT.

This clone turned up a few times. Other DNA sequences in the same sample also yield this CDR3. DNA of the CDR3: TGTGCCAGCAGCCCTGGACTAGCGGGGAACAATGAGCAGTTCTTC. Its translation is CASSPGLAGNNEQFF. The chain joins TRBV7-2 to TRBJ2-1, with 12 bases aligning to TRBD2. V trimming: 5 bases; J trimming: 5 bases; junction bases outside the gene matches: 4. The CDR3 contains 15 residues. Germline V gene sequence: CDR1 SGHTA, CDR2 FQGNSA.

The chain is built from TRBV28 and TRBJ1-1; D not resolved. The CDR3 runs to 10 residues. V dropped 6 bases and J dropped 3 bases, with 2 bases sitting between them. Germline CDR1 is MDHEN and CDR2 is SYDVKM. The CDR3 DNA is TGTGCCAGCAGAGACACTGAAGCTTTCTTT. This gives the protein CASRDTEAFF.

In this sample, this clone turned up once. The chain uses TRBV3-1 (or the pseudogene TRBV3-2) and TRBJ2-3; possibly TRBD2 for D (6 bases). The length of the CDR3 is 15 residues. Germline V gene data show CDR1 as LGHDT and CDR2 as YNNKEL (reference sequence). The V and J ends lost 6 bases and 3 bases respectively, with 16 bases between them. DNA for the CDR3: TGTGCCAGCAGGGGGGGACCCGCGGATACAGATACGCAGTATTTT. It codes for CASRGGPADTDTQYF.

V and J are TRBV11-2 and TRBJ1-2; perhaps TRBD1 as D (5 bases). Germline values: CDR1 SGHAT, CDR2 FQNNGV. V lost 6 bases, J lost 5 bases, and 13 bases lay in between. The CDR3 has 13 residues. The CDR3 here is CASSPGTAYGYTF. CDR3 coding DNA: TGTGCCAGCAGTCCCGGGACCGCATATGGCTACACCTTC.